The text below deals with one T cell receptor (beta chain). The record originates from a study of ipilimumab plus nivolumab after autologous stem cell transplantation. V was pared by 1 base and J by 0 bases, with 3 bases of the junction left unmatched. Germline assignment: CDR1 SGHAT and CDR2 FQNNGV. The CDR3 consists of 17 residues. Data came from immunoSEQ multiplex PCR; TCRdb stores just in-frame clones and leaves some out. The sample contains about 18,000 clones, about 77% of which appear only once. Sample: PBMCs, taken in a trial of ipilimumab plus nivolumab as post-transplant consolidation. The sequence was obtained from a male donor with diffuse large B-cell lymphoma. The chain links TRBV11-2 to TRBJ1-1, with 12 bases aligning to TRBD1. The CDR3 DNA reads as TGTGCCAGCAGCTTAGCGGGACAGGGGGCCCTGAACACTGAAGCTTTCTTT. This encodes CASSLAGQGALNTEAFF.